Each of the 18 T cell receptor beta chains below was sequenced from the same sample in a study of GPR56 and killer-like receptors on CD4 memory cells. Sorting by FACS used killer cell lectin-like receptor and GPR56 expression to define five CD4+ populations. TCRdb reanalyzed the reads, giving one entry per CDR3 protein sequence and no DNA. The sample's table shows around 3,000 distinct CDR3 sequences. The sample taken for sequencing was memory CD4+ T cells from blood. The receptors originated from a human donor in good health.

This clonotype is identified as medium-sized (0.01 to 0.1%) from frequency. This chain links TRBV5-6 with TRBJ1-5. Germline values: CDR1 SGHDT, CDR2 YYEEEE. This CDR3 region has 16 residues. This chain's CDR3 is CASSSARAEGNQPQHF.

Considering frequency, this clonotype is medium-sized. The chain couples TRBV24-1 to TRBJ2-3; TCRdb proposes TRBD1, but this gene call is untestable without DNA. Germline V lookup: CDR1 KGHDR, CDR2 SFDVKD. The CDR3 spans 15 residues. The CDR3 loop is CATSETGGGTDTQYF.

This clonotype registers medium-sized (0.01 to 0.1%) by frequency. This CDR3 reads CATYLRGARRAFF. The chain recombines TRBV6-5 with TRBJ1-1; TCRdb's D call of TRBD1 is untestable without DNA. Germline CDR1 reads MNHEY; CDR2 reads SVGAGI. CDR3 length: 13 residues.

J is TRBJ2-7 and V is TRBV5-1; no DNA is available, so the TRBD1 call from TCRdb remains unchecked. The CDR3 runs 15 residues. Germline CDR1 SGHRS, CDR2 YFSETQ. The CDR3 here is CASSWGQEIFGEQYF.

The rearrangement links TRBV9 to TRBJ2-3; TCRdb outputs TRBD2, but without DNA this stays unchecked. Germline CDR1 and CDR2: SGDLS and YYNGEE. The CDR3 is 17 amino acids. The CDR3 region is CASSATSGTSGADTQYF.

This clonotype is classed as medium-sized (0.01 to 0.1%) by frequency. This chain joins TRBV19 and TRBJ2-7; TCRdb's D call of TRBD1 is untestable without DNA. Per germline, CDR1 LNHDA and CDR2 SQIVND (reference sequence). The CDR3 has 15 residues. The CDR3 sequence is CASSSGRGGRHEQYF.

By frequency, this clonotype is medium-sized. The chain combines TRBV29-1 with TRBJ2-1; the TRBD1 assignment by TCRdb is unverifiable without DNA. Per germline, CDR1 SQVTM and CDR2 ANQGSEA. The CDR3 has 15 residues. The CDR3 is CSAVGGRGEGGEQFF.

The chain has TRBV14 and TRBJ2-2; TCRdb reports TRBD2, a call that lacks DNA to check it against. CDR3 length: 17 amino acids. Germline V CDR1 and CDR2: SGHDN, FVKESK. CDR3: CASSQFVSSGATGELFF.

This clonotype is classed as medium-sized by frequency. The chain joins TRBV6-5 to TRBJ2-7; TCRdb's assignment of TRBD2 cannot be checked, as there is no DNA. CDR3 length equals 17 residues. Germline values: CDR1 MNHEY, CDR2 SVGAGI. The CDR3 spells CASSYTPTSGASYEQYF.

This sequence joins TRBV12-3 or TRBV12-4 and TRBJ1-2; TCRdb picks TRBD1, but there is no DNA to check that call. This CDR3 region has 14 residues. The CDR3 loop reads CASSTGTGHYGYTF.

This clonotype is classed as medium-sized by frequency. V gene TRBV19 combines with J gene TRBJ1-4. Germline CDR1 is LNHDA and CDR2 is SQIVND (reference sequence). CDR3 length: 13 residues. The CDR3: CATSGISREKLFF. Complete variable domain (other parts from reference TRBV19 and TRBJ1-4): DGGITQSPKYLFRKEGQNVTLSCEQNLNHDAMYWYRQDPGQGLRLIYYSQIVNDFQKGDIAEGYSVSREKKESFPLTVTSAQKNPTAFYLCATSGISREKLFFGSGTQLSVL.

The V and J genes are TRBV20-1 and TRBJ1-5; TCRdb returns TRBD1, unconfirmable since there is no DNA. There are 13 residues in the CDR3. Per germline, CDR1 DFQATT and CDR2 SNEGSKA (reference sequence). The CDR3 spells CSAREGRGEPQHF.

This chain's CDR3 is CASSRWGMSTEAFF. V and J are TRBV7-2 and TRBJ1-1. The CDR3 loop spans 14 amino acids. Germline CDR1 reads SGHTA; CDR2 reads FQGNSA.

This chain connects TRBV6-1 to TRBJ2-3; TCRdb picks TRBD2, but there is no DNA to check that call. Germline CDR1 reads MNHNS; CDR2 reads SASEGT. CDR3 length equals 17 residues. The CDR3 is CASSEEPSGGLTDTQYF.

The rearrangement links TRBV7-3 to TRBJ2-2; TCRdb selects TRBD1, and the lack of DNA leaves this call unchecked. Germline assignment: CDR1 SGHTA and CDR2 FQGTGA. The CDR3 sequence is 13 residues long. This CDR3 reads CASSSGGTGELFF.

This chain links TRBV18 with TRBJ2-1; without DNA, the TCRdb call of TRBD2 cannot be checked. Looked up from germline, CDR1 is KGHSH and CDR2 is LQKENI. This CDR3 is built from 16 residues. CDR3: CASSPESGGGLNEQFF.

The chain uses TRBV29-1 and TRBJ1-5; TCRdb selects TRBD1, and the lack of DNA leaves this call unchecked. This CDR3 region has 14 residues. From germline, CDR1 is SQVTM and CDR2 ANQGSEA. The CDR3 loop reads CSVAQGGGNQPQHF.

This clonotype is called medium-sized based on its frequency. This chain uses TRBV7-2 with TRBJ1-3. Germline lookup yields CDR1 SGHTA and CDR2 FQGNSA. The CDR3 totals 12 residues. The CDR3 region is CASSTPGNTIYF.